This T cell receptor (beta chain) originates from a study of blood T cell repertoires in COVID-19. For the study at large: From T cells, B-cell-depleted T cells, or PBMCs came the material, which was cDNA or gDNA.

The CDR3 has 11 residues. Germline V gene data show CDR1 as MNHEY and CDR2 as SVGEGT. V was clipped by 2 bases and J by 15 bases, with 11 bases between them. In the original processing: The authors estimated nucleated cell counts from reference gene primer amplification. Sequencing was performed with immunoSEQ multiplex PCR; in TCRdb, only in-frame clones are kept and a portion is missing. V and J calls and clone size follow that table, whereas D and trimming were derived from the DNA. Here the sample spans about 330,000 clones, around 90% being singletons. The sequencing sample was made of PBMCs or T cells enriched from blood (not recorded which). V is TRBV6-2 or TRBV6-3 and J is TRBJ2-1, with D unresolved. The source is a man aged 25 to 40 who had recovered from COVID-19. The CDR3 DNA follows: TGTGCCAGCAGTTACCCAGAGGTCCCGTTCTTC. It is translated as CASSYPEVPFF.